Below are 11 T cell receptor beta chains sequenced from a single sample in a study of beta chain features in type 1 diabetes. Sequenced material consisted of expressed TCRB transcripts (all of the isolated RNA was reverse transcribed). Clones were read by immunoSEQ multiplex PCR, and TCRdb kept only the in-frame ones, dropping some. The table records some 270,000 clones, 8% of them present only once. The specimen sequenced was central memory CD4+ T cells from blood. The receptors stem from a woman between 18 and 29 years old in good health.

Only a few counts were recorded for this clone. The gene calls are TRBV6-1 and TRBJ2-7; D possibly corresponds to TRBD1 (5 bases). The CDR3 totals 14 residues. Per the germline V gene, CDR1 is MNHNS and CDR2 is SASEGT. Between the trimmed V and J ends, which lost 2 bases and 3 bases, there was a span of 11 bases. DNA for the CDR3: TGTGCCAGCAGTGAACGACAGAACCTCTACGAGCAGTACTTC. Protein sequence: CASSERQNLYEQYF.

The CDR3 nucleotides read TGTGCCAGCAGCTTAGCTGTGCCCCCGACTGGGACCCAGTACTTC. Its protein product is CASSLAVPPTGTQYF. The chain uses TRBV5-4 and TRBJ2-5; D call uncertain. V was shortened by 2 bases and J by 7 bases, with 18 bases between the two germline ends. In germline, CDR1 is SGHNT, CDR2 YYREEE (reference sequence). This CDR3 contains 15 residues.

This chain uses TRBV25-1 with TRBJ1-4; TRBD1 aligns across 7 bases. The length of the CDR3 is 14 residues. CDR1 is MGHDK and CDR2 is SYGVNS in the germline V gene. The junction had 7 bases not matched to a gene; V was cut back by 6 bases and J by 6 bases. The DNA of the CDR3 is TGTGCCAGCAGAATTGGGACAGTCTATGAAAAACTGTTTTTT. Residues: CASRIGTVYEKLFF. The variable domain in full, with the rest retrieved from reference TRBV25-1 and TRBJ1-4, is EADIYQTPRYLVIGTGKKITLECSQTMGHDKMYWYQQDPGMELHLIHYSYGVNSTEKGDLSSESTVSRIRTEHFPLTLESARPSHTSQYLCASRIGTVYEKLFFGSGTQLSVL.

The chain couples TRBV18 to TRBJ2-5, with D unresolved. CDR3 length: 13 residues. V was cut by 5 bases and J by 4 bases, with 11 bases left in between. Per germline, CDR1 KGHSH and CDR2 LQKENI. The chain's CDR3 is CASSFSEGETQYF. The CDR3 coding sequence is TGTGCCAGCTCATTTTCGGAAGGAGAGACCCAGTACTTC.

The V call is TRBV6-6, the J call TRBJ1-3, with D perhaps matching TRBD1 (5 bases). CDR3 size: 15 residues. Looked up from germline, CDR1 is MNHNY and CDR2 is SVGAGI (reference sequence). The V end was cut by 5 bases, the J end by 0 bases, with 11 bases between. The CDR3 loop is CASSLGPISGNTIYF. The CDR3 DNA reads TGTGCCAGCAGTCTGGGACCGATCTCTGGAAACACCATATATTTT.

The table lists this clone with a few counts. CDR3 protein: CASSPENEKLFF. The CDR3 nucleotides read TGTGCCAGCTCACCAGAGAATGAAAAACTGTTTTTT. The chain joins TRBV18 to TRBJ1-4; D remains ambiguous. The CDR3 covers 12 residues. Trimming left V 2 bases short and J 5 bases short, with 3 bases between. Germline V gene data show CDR1 as KGHSH and CDR2 as LQKENI. Full variable domain (remainder filled in from reference TRBV18 and TRBJ1-4): NAGVMQNPRHLVRRRGQEARLRCSPMKGHSHVYWYRQLPEEGLKFMVYLQKENIIDESGMPKERFSAEFPKEGPSILRIQQVVRGDSAAYFCASSPENEKLFFGSGTQLSVL.

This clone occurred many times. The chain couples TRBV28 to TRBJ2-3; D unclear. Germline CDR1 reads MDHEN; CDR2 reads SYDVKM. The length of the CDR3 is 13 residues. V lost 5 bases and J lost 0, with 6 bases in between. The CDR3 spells CASSDLSTDTQYF. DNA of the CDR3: TGTGCCAGCAGTGACCTGAGCACAGATACGCAGTATTTT.

The DNA for the CDR3 is TGTGCCAGCGCGGACACGTTCTACGAGCAGTACTTC. Amino acids: CASADTFYEQYF. This sequence joins TRBV19 and TRBJ2-7, with D possibly being TRBD1 (5 bases). With 9 bases removed from V and 3 bases from J, the gap between germline ends came to 12 bases. Germline lookup yields CDR1 LNHDA and CDR2 SQIVND (reference sequence). This CDR3 is built from 12 residues.

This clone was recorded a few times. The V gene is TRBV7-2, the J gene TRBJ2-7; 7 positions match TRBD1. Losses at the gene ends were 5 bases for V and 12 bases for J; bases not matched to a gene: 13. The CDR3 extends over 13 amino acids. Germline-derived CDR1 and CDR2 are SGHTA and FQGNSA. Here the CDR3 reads CASSRQGVSIPYF. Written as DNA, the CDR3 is TGTGCCAGCAGCAGACAGGGAGTCAGTATTCCGTACTTC.

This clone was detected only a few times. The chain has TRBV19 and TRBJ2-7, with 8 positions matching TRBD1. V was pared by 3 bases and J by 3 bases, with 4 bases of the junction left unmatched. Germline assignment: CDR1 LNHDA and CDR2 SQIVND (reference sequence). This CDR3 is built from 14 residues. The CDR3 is CASSIGQGSYEQYF. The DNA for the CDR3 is TGTGCCAGTAGTATTGGACAGGGAAGCTACGAGCAGTACTTC.

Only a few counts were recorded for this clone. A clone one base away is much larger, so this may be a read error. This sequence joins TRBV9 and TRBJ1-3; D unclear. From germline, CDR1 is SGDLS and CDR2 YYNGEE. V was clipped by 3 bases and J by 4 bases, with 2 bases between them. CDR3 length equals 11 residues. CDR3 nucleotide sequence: TGTGCCAGCAGCGGGGGAAACACCATATATTTT. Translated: CASSGGNTIYF.